This T cell receptor (beta chain) is from a study of cytomegalovirus exposure and HLA in healthy donors. Both 60 Vbeta primers and 13 Jbeta primers went into the PCR. Sequencing used immunoSEQ multiplex PCR; TCRdb keeps in-frame clones, though not all of them. In the table there are 100,000 to 150,000 clones, roughly 79% of which are singletons. This sequence was found in a woman in her 50s in good health and CMV-seronegative. What was sequenced was PBMCs.

Here the CDR3 reads CASSYQLTSGSGDTQYF. The CDR3 coding sequence is TGCGCCAGCAGCTATCAACTCACTAGCGGGAGCGGGGATACGCAGTATTTT. The rearrangement uses TRBV5-1 and TRBJ2-3; 11 bases line up with TRBD2. The CDR3 runs to 17 residues. The V gene end was trimmed by 3 bases and the J gene end by 6 bases; junction bases not matched to a gene: 12. Germline CDR1 and CDR2: SGHRS and YFSETQ.